Shown below are 5 T cell receptor beta chains from a single sample sequenced in a study of patients and donors after allogeneic stem cell transplantation. A single record per CDR3 protein comes from TCRdb applying MiXCR to the RT-PCR reads. The sample records over 200,000 distinct CDR3 sequences, roughly two fifths being singletons. Sequencing was done on a sample of blood, either unsorted or a sorted T cell fraction (not recorded which). These receptors were obtained from a human donor who was either an allogeneic HSCT recipient or a stem cell or donor lymphocyte infusion donor (not recorded which). It is not recorded whose cells these are; they may come from a transplant donor.

The V gene is TRBV28, the J gene TRBJ2-3; TRBD2 matches 9 bases. The trim removed 7 bases at V and 2 bases at J, leaving 13 bases unmatched. The CDR3 is 17 residues long. Germline assignment: CDR1 MDHEN and CDR2 SYDVKM. CDR3: CASTNTALAGYTDTQYF. The CDR3 DNA reads TGTGCCAGCACAAATACTGCTCTAGCGGGGTACACAGATACGCAGTATTTT.

This clonotype was seen once. The chain is built from TRBV3-1 and TRBJ2-7; D is possibly TRBD1 or TRBD2 (5 bases each). V shed 0 bases and J shed 2 bases, with 8 bases lying between them. Per the germline V gene, CDR1 is LGHDT and CDR2 is YNNKEL (reference sequence). This CDR3 has 14 residues. CDR3 nucleotide sequence: TGTGCCAGCAGCCAAGAACGGGGCGCCTACGAGCAGTACTTC. Translating it yields CASSQERGAYEQYF.

This rearrangement joins TRBV29-1 to TRBJ1-4; 9 positions match TRBD1. Germline loops: CDR1 SQVTM, CDR2 ANQGSEA. V lost 8 bases to trimming and J lost 5 bases; unmatched junction nucleotides: 6. The CDR3 totals 13 residues. The CDR3 nucleotides read TGCAGCACTCCCGGACAGGGGAATGAAAAACTGTTTTTT. It translates to CSTPGQGNEKLFF. The full variable domain, in which reference TRBV29-1 and TRBJ1-4 provide the parts outside the CDR3, is SAVISQKPSRDICQRGTSLTIQCQVDSQVTMMFWYRQQPGQSLTLIATANQGSEATYESGFVIDKFPISRPNLTFSTLTVSNMSPEDSSIYLCSTPGQGNEKLFFGSGTQLSVL.

This clonotype showed up just a few times. J is TRBJ2-5 and V is TRBV11-2; maybe TRBD1 (6 bases). The CDR3 is 16 amino acids. Deletions cut 2 bases from V and 5 bases from J, with 18 bases between. Germline assignment: CDR1 SGHAT and CDR2 FQNNGV. The CDR3 loop reads CASSLTAGQLRETQYF. The DNA of the CDR3 is TGTGCCAGCAGCTTAACTGCCGGACAGCTACGGGAGACCCAGTACTTC.

The table lists this clonotype with a few counts. The DNA of the CDR3 is TGTGCCAGCAGCGACATCTCACCCAGTAACACCATATATTTT. Protein product: CASSDISPSNTIYF. The chain uses TRBV5-5 and TRBJ1-3; unclear D gene. Germline CDR1 and CDR2: SGHKS and YYEKEE (reference sequence). Trimming took 4 bases from V and 7 from J, leaving 15 bases between them. The CDR3 has 14 amino acids.